This TCR beta chain comes out of a study of blood T cell repertoires in COVID-19. The method was immunoSEQ multiplex PCR; TCRdb's version includes in-frame clones alone and lacks a portion of them. The sample has under 250,000 clones, around four fifths seen once; the top ten hold about 4.8%. The sequenced sample consisted of PBMCs or T cells enriched from blood (not recorded which). This clonotype originated in a woman aged 45-59 years who had been exposed to COVID-19.

The CDR3 is CASSLEPIYNTEAFF. In DNA form, the CDR3 reads TGTGCCAGCAGCTTGGAGCCCATCTATAACACTGAAGCTTTCTTT. This chain connects TRBV5-4 to TRBJ1-1, with D unresolved. Germline assignment: CDR1 SGHNT and CDR2 YYREEE (reference sequence). The CDR3 totals 15 residues. V shed 0 bases and J shed 2 bases, with 11 bases lying between them.